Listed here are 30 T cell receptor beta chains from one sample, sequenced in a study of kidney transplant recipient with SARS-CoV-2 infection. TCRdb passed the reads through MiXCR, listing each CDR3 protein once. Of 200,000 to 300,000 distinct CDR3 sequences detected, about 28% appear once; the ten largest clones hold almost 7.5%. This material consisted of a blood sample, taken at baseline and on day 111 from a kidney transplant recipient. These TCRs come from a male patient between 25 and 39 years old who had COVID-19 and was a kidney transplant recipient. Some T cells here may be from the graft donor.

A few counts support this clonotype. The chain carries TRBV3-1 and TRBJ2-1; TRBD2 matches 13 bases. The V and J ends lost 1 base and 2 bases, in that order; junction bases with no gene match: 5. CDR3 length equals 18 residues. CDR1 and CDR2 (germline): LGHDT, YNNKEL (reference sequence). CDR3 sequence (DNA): TGTGCCAGCAGCCAAGTTACCGGGACTAGCGGGGCCTACAATGAGCAGTTCTTC. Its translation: CASSQVTGTSGAYNEQFF.

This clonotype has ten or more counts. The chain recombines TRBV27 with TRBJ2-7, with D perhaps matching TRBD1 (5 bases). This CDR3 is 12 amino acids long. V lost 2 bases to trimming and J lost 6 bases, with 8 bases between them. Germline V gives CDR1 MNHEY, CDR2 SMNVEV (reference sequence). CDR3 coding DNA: TGTGCCAGCAGTTTACCAGGGTCCGAGCAGTACTTC. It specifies CASSLPGSEQYF.

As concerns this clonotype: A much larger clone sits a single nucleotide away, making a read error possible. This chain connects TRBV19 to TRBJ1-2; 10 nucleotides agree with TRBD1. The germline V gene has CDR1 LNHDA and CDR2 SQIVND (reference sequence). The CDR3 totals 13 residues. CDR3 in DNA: TGTGTCAGTAGCACCGGGACAGGGGATGGCTACACCTTC. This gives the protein CVSSTGTGDGYTF.

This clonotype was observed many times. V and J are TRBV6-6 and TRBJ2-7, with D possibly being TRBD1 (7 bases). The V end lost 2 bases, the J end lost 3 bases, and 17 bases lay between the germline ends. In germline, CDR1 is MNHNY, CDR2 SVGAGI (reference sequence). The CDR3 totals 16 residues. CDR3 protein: CASSYVGTVGGYEQYV. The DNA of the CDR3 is TGTGCCAGCAGTTACGTTGGGACAGTGGGGGGCTACGAGCAGTACGTC.

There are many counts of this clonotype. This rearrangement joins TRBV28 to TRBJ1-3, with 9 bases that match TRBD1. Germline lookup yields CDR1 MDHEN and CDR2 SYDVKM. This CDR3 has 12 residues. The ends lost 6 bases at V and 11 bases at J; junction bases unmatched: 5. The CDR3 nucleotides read TGTGCCAGCAGCCCAGACAGGGGGGCCATATATTTT. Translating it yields CASSPDRGAIYF. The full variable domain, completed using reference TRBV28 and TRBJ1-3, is DVKVTQSSRYLVKRTGEKVFLECVQDMDHENMFWYRQDPGLGLRLIYFSYDVKMKEKGDIPEGYSVSREKKERFSLILESASTNQTSMYLCASSPDRGAIYFGEGSWLTVV.

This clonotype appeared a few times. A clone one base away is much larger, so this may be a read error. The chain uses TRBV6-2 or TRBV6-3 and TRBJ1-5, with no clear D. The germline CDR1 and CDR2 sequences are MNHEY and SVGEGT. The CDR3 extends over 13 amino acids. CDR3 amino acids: CAGSLWLDQPQHF. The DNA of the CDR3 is TGTGCCGGCAGTCTCTGGTTGGATCAGCCCCAGCATTTT.

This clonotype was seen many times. CDR3 sequence (DNA): TGTGCCAGCAGCCCGGGGTTCGATCAGCCCCAGCATTTT. This sequence encodes CASSPGFDQPQHF. The chain is built from TRBV7-6 and TRBJ1-5; D not certain. The germline CDR1 and CDR2 sequences are SGHVS and FNYEAQ. The CDR3 is made up of 13 amino acids. V lost 5 bases and J lost 5, with 10 bases in between.

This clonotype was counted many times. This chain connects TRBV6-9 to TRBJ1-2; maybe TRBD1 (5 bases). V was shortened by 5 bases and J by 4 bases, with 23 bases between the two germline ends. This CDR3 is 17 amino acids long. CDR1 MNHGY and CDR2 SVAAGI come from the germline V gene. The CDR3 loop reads CASSEPGPYGKTYGYTF. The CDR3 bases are TGTGCCAGCAGTGAGCCGGGGCCTTACGGAAAGACCTATGGCTACACCTTC.

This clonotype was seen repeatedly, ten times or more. The CDR3 here is CASSSGYKAGKTYGYTF. Here the CDR3 DNA reads TGTGCCAGCAGCTCAGGATATAAGGCTGGAAAGACCTATGGCTACACCTTC. J is TRBJ1-2 and V is TRBV11-1; D uncertain. The V gene's germline CDR1 is SGHAT and CDR2 FQDESV (reference sequence). This CDR3 has 17 residues. Trimming shortened V by 4 bases and J by 4 bases, and 22 bases separated the two germline ends.

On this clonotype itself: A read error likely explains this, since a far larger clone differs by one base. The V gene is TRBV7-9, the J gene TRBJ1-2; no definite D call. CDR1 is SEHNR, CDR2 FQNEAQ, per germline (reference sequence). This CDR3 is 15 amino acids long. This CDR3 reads CASSLWVASNYGCTF. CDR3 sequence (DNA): TGTGCCAGCAGCTTGTGGGTTGCATCTAACTATGGCTGCACCTTC.

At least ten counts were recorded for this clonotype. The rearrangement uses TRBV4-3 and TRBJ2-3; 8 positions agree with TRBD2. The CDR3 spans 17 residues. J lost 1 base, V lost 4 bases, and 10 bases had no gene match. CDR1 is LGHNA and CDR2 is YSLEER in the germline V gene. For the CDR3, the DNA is TGCGCCAGCAGCCCCCGGAGAAGCGGGAGAGGCACAGATACGCAGTATTTT. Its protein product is CASSPRRSGRGTDTQYF.

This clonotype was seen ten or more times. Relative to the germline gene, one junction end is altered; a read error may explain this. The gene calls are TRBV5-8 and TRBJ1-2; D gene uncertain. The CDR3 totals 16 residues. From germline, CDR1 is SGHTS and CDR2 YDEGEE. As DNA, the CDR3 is TGTGCCAGCCGCTTATTTCATCCACGAAAGACCTATGGCTACACCTTC. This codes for CASRLFHPRKTYGYTF.

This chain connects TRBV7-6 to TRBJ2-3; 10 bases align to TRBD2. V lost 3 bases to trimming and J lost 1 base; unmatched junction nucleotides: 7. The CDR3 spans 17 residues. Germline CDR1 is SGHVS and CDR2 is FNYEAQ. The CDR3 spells CASSLDSSGRGTDTQYF. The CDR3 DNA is TGTGCCAGCAGCTTGGACTCTAGCGGGAGAGGCACAGATACGCAGTATTTT. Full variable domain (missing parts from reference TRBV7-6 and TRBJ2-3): GAGVSQSPRYKVTKRGQDVALRCDPISGHVSLYWYRQALGQGPEFLTYFNYEAQQDKSGLPNDRFSAERPEGSISTLTIQRTEQRDSAMYRCASSLDSSGRGTDTQYFGPGTRLTVL.

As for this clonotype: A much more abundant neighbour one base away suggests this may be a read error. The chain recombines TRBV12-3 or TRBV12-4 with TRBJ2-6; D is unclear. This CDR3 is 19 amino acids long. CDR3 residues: CAGSIYGHSRQSRANVLTF. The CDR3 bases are TGTGCCGGCAGTATCTATGGTCACAGCAGACAAAGTCGGGCCAACGTCCTGACTTTC.

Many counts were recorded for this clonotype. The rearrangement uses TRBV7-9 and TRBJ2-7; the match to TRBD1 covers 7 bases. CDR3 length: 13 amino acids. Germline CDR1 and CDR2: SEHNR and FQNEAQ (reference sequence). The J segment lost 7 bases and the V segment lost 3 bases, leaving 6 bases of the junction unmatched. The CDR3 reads CASSFTGVGEQYF. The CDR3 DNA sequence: TGTGCCAGCAGCTTCACAGGGGTCGGGGAGCAGTACTTC.

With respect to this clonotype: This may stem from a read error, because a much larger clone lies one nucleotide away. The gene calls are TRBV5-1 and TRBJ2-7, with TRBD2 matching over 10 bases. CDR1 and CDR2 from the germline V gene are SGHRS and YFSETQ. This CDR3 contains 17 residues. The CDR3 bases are TGCGCCGGCAGCTTGTCCCTTACTAGCGGGGTTCCCTACGAGCAGTACTTC. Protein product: CAGSLSLTSGVPYEQYF.

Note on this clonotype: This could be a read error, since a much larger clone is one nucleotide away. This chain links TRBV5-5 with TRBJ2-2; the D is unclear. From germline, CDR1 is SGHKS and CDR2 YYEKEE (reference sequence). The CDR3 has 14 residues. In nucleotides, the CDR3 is TGTGCCAGCGGCTTGGTACTTAACACCGGGGAGCTGTTTTTT. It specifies CASGLVLNTGELFF.

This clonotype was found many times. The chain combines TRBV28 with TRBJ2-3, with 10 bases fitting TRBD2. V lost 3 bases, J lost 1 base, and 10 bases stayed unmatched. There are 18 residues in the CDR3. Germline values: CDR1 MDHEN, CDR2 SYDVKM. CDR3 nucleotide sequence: TGTGCCAGCAGTTTGTTTTTTTCGCTAGCGGGAGGCACAGATACGCAGTATTTT. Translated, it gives CASSLFFSLAGGTDTQYF.

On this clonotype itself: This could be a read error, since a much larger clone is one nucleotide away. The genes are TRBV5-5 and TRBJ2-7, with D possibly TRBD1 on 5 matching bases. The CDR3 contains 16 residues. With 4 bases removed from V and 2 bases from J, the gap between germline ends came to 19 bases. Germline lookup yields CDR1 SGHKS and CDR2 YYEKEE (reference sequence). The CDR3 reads CASSTYRQYSPYEQYF. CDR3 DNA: TGTGCCAGCAGCACCTATAGACAGTATAGTCCCTACGAGCAGTACTTC.

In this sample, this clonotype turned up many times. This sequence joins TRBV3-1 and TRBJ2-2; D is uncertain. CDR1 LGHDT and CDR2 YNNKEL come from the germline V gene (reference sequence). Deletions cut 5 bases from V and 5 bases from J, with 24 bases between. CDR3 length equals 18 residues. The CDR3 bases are TGTGCCAGCAGCAAGTTCGCTCCCATTTCAGGCTTGACCGGGGAGCTGTTTTTT. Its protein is CASSKFAPISGLTGELFF. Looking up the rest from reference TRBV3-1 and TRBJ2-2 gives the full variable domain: DTAVSQTPKYLVTQMGNDKSIKCEQNLGHDTMYWYKQDSKKFLKIMFSYNNKELIINETVPNRFSPKSPDKAHLNLHINSLELGDSAVYFCASSKFAPISGLTGELFFGEGSRLTVL.

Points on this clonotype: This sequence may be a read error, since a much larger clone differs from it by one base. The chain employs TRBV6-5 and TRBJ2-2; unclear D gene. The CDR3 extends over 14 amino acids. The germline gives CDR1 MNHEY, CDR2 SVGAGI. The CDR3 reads CASSYLISTRELFF. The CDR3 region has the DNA TGTGCCAGCAGTTACTTGATCAGCACCAGGGAGCTGTTTTTT.

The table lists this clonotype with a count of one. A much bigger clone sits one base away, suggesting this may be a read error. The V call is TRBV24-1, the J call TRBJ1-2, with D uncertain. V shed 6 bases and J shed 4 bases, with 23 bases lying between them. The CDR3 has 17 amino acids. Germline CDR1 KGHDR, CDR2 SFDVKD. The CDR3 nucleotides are TGTGCCACCAGTCTTATAGTTAGTACCGGAAAGACCTATGGCTACACCTTC. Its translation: CATSLIVSTGKTYGYTF.

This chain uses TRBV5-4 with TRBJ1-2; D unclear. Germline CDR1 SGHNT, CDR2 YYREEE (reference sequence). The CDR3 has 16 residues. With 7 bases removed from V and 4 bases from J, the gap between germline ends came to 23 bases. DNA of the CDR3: TGTGCCAGCTCGATCCGCGTACCAGGAAAGACCTATGGCTACACCTTC. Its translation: CASSIRVPGKTYGYTF.

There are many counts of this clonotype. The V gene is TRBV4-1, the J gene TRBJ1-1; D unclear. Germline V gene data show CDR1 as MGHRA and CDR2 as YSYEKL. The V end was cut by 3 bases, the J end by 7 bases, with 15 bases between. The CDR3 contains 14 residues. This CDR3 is CASSHNQRRLEAFF. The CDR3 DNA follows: TGCGCCAGCAGCCACAACCAAAGACGTCTTGAAGCTTTCTTT.

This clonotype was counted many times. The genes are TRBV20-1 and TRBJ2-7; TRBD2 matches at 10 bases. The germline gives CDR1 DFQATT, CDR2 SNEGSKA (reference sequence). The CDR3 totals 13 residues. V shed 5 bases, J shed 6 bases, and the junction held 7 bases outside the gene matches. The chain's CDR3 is CSASPLAGTEQYF. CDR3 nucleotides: TGCAGTGCTTCTCCACTAGCGGGAACCGAGCAGTACTTC.

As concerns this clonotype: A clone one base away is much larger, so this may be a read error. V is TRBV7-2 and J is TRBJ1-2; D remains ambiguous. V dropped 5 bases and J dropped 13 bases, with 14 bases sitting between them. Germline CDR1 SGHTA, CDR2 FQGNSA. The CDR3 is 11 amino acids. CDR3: CASSRGSACTF. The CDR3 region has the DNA TGTGCCAGCAGCCGTGGCAGTGCCTGCACCTTC.

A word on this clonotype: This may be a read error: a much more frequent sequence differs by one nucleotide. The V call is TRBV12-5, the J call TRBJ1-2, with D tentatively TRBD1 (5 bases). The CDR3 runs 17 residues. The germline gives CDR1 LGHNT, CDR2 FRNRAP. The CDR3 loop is CASGFVNLQGRTYGYTF. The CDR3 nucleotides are TGTGCAAGTGGTTTCGTCAATTTGCAGGGAAGGACCTATGGCTACACCTTC.

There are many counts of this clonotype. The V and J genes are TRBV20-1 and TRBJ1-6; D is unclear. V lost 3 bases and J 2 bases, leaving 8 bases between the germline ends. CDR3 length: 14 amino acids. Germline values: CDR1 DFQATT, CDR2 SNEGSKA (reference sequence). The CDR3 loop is CSASGRAYNSPLHF. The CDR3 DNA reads TGCAGTGCTAGTGGGAGGGCCTATAATTCACCCCTCCACTTT.

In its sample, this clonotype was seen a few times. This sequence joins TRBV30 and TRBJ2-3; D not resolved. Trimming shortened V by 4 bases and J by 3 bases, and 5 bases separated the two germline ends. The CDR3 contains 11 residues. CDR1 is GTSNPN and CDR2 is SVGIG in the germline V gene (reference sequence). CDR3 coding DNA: TGTGCCTGGAAAGGGACAGATACGCAGTATTTT. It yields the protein CAWKGTDTQYF.

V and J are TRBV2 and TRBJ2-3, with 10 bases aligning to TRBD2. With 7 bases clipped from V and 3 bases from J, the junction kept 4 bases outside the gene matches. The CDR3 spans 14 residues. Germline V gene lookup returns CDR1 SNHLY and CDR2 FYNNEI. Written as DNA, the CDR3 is TGTGCCAGCAAAGCGGGAGGGCCGACAGATACGCAGTATTTT. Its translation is CASKAGGPTDTQYF.